The source of this T cell receptor beta chain is a study of T-cell reconstitution after alpha-beta-depleted transplantation in children. TCRbeta library construction was performed incorporating unique molecular identifiers. Using its own MiXCR run on the PCR reads, TCRdb lists one record per CDR3 protein. The top ten clones hold around 5.8% of a sample with some 530,000 distinct CDR3 sequences, under 15% of them seen once. Trimming removed 6 bases from V and 8 bases from J, with 11 bases in between. CDR3 size: 12 residues. Only a few counts were recorded for this clonotype. This sequence was found in a human donor who donated a stem cell graft to a child with combined immunodeficiency. The J gene is TRBJ1-5, the V gene TRBV12-3 or TRBV12-4; tentatively, D is TRBD1 (5 bases). The starting material was PBMCs from the stem cell graft donor, obtained from the stem cell graft. The CDR3 spells CASSPSGEPQHF. The CDR3 DNA is TGTGCCAGCAGCCCATCGGGGGAGCCCCAGCATTTT.